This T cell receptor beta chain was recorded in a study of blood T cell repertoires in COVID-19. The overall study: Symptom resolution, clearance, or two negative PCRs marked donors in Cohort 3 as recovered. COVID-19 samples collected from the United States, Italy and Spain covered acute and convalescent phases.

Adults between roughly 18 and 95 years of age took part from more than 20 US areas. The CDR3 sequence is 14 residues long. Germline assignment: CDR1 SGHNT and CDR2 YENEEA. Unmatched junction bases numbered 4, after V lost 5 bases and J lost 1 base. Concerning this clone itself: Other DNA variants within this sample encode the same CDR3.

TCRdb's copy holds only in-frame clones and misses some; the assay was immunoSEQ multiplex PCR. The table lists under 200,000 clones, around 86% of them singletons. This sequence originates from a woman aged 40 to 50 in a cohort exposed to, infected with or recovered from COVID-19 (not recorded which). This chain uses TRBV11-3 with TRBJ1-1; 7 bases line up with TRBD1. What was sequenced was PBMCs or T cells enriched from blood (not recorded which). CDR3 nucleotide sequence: TGTGCCAGCAGCCCACGGACAGGGAACACTGAAGCTTTCTTT. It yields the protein CASSPRTGNTEAFF.